This T cell receptor beta chain was documented in a study of T cell responses to AZD1222 COVID-19 vaccine. At the level of the study: Second-dose intervals of approximately 4 or approximately 12 weeks were pooled.

Study results and limitations: The study reported that nearly half of spike-specific TCRs target unmutated variant regions. Baseline seropositivity characterized only 5 or 6 AZD1222 recipients. Scientists sampled the repertoires only once the peak T cell response had passed.

TCRdb's table, derived via immunoSEQ multiplex PCR, lists solely in-frame clones and lacks some. This sample has 120,000 or so clones, with about 90% found just once. As concerns this clone: Its antigen remains unknown.

The germline V gene encodes CDR1 MDHEN and CDR2 SYDVKM. This CDR3 spans 15 amino acids. J lost 4 bases, V lost 7 bases, and 12 bases had no gene match. V is TRBV28 and J is TRBJ2-5; 7 nucleotides align to TRBD2. This clonotype was obtained from an adult in good health. The source material was peripheral blood, sampled on day 0 of AZD1222 vaccination. Here the CDR3 DNA reads TGTGCCAGCACCTCCCGTATTACGGGAGGAGAGACCCAGTACTTC. Its protein is CASTSRITGGETQYF.